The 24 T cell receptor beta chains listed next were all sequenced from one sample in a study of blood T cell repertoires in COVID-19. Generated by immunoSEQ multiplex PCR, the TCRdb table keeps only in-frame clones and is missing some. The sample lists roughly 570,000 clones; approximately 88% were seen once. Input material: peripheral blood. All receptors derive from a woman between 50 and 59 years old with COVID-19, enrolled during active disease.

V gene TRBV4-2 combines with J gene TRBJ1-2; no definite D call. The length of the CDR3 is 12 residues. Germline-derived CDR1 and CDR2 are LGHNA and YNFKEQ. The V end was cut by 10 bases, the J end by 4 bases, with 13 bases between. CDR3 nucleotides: TGTGCCACCCATCAGGCGGGCTATGGCTACACCTTC. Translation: CATHQAGYGYTF.

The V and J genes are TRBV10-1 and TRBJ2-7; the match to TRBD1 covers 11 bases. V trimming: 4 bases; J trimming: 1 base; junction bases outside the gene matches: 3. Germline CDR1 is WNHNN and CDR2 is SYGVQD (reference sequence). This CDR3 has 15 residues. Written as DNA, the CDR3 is TGCGCCAGCAGTGTGGGGACAGGGGGTTCCTACGAGCAGTACTTC. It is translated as CASSVGTGGSYEQYF.

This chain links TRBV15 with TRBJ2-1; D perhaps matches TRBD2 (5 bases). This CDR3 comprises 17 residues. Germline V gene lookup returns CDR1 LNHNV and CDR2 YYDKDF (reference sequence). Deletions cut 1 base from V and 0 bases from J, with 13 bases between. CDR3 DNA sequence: TGTGCCACCAGCAGAGGCGGACTGTCCAGCTCCTACAATGAGCAGTTCTTC. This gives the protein CATSRGGLSSSYNEQFF.

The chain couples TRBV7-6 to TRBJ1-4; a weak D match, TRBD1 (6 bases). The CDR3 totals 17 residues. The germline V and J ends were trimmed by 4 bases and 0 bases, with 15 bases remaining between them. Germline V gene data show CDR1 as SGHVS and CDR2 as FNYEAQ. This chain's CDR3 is CASSSTGSYATNEKLFF. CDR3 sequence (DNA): TGTGCCAGCAGCTCAACAGGGTCTTATGCAACTAATGAAAAACTGTTTTTT.

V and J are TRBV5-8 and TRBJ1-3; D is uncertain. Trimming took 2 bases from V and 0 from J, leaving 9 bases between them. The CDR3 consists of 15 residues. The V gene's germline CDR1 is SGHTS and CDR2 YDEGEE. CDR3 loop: CASSFRLSSGNTIYF. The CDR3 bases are TGTGCCAGCAGCTTTCGCCTCAGCTCTGGAAACACCATATATTTT.

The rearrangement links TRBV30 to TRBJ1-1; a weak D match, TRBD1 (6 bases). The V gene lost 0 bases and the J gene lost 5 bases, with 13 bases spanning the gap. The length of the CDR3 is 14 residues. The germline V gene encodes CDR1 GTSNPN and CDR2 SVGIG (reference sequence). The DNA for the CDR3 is TGTGCCTGGAGTGTAAGTGGGGGCATTACTGAAGCTTTCTTT. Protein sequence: CAWSVSGGITEAFF.

CDR3 sequence (DNA): TGTGCCAGCAGTCTTGGAGGGAAGCCCCAGCATTTT. Translating it yields CASSLGGKPQHF. The chain has TRBV28 and TRBJ1-5; D is unclear. CDR1 and CDR2 (germline): MDHEN, SYDVKM. The V end lost 5 bases, the J end lost 8 bases, and 10 bases lay between the germline ends. There are 12 residues in the CDR3.

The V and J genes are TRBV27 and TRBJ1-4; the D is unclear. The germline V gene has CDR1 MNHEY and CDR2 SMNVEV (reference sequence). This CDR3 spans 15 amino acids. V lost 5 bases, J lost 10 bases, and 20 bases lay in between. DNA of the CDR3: TGTGCCAGCAGTGCCCCCGGGTTCAAGGCCGGAAAACTGTTTTTT. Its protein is CASSAPGFKAGKLFF.

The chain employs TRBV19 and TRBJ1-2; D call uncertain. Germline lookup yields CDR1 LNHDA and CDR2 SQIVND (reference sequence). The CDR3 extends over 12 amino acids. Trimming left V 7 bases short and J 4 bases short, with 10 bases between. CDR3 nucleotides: TGTGCCAGTACCGCACGCGGCTATGGCTACACCTTC. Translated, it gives CASTARGYGYTF. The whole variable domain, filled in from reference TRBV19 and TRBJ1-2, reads DGGITQSPKYLFRKEGQNVTLSCEQNLNHDAMYWYRQDPGQGLRLIYYSQIVNDFQKGDIAEGYSVSREKKESFPLTVTSAQKNPTAFYLCASTARGYGYTFGSGTRLTVV.

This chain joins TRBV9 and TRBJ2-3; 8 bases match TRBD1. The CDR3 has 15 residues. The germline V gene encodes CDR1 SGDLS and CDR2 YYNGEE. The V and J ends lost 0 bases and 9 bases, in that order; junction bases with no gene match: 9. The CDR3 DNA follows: TGTGCCAGCAGCGTAGAGGACAGGGAGTTTACAACGCAGTATTTT. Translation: CASSVEDREFTTQYF.

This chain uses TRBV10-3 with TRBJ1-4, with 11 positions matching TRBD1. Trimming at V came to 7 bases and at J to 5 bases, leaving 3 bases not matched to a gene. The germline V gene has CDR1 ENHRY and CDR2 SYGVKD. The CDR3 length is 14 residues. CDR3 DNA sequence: TGTGCCATCAAAGGGACAGGGGGAAATGAAAAACTGTTTTTT. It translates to CAIKGTGGNEKLFF.

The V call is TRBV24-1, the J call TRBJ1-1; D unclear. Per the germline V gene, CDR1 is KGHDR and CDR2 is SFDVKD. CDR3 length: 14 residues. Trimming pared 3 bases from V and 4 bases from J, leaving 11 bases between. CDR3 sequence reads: CATSDGRVGTEAFF. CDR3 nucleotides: TGTGCCACCAGTGATGGGAGGGTGGGCACTGAAGCTTTCTTT.

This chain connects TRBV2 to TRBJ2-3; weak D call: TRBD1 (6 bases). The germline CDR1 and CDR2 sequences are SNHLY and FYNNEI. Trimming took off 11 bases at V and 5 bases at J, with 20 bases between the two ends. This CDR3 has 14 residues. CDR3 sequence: CAGKTSRGIDTQYF. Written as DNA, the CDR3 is TGTGCCGGAAAGACGTCCAGGGGAATAGATACGCAGTATTTT.

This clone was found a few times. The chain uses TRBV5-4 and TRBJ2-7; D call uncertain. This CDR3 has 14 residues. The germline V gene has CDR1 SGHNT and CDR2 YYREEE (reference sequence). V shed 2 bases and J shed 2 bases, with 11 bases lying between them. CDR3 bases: TGTGCCAGCAGCTTTACTACTGATACCTACGAGCAGTACTTC. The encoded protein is CASSFTTDTYEQYF.

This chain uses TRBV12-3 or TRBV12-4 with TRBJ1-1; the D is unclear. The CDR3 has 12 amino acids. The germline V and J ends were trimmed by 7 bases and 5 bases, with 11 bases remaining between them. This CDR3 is CASTSGRTEAFF. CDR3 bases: TGTGCCAGCACCTCGGGGAGAACTGAAGCTTTCTTT.

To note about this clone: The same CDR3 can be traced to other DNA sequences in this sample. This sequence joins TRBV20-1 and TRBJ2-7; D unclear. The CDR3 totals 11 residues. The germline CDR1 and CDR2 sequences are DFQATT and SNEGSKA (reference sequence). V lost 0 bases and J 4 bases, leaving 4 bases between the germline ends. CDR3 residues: CSARDSYEQYF. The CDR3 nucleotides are TGCAGTGCTAGAGATTCGTACGAGCAGTACTTC.

CDR3: CASSTSGGLNTGELFF. The CDR3 DNA sequence: TGTGCCAGTAGTACAAGCGGGGGCCTTAACACCGGGGAGCTGTTTTTT. The chain uses TRBV19 and TRBJ2-2; 8 bases agree with TRBD2. The CDR3 is 16 residues long. The V segment lost 4 bases and the J segment 2 bases; nucleotides outside the gene matches: 6. Germline V gives CDR1 LNHDA, CDR2 SQIVND (reference sequence).

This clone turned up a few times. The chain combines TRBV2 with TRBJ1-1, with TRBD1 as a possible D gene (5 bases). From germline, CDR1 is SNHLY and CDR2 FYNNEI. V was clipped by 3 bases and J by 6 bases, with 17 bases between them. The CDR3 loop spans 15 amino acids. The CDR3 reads CASSDVRGTGPEAFF. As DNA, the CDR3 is TGTGCCAGCAGTGATGTTAGGGGCACCGGGCCTGAAGCTTTCTTT.

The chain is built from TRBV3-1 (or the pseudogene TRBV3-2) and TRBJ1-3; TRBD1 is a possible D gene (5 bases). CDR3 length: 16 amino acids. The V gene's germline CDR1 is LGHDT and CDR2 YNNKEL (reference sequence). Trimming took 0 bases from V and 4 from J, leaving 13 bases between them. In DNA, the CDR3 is TGTGCCAGCAGCCAAGAGGGGGGATCCGGGGGAAACACCATATATTTT. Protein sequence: CASSQEGGSGGNTIYF.

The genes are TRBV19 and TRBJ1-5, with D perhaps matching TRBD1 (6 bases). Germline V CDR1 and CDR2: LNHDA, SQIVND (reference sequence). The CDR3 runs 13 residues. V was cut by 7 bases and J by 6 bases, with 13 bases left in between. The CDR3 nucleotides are TGTGCCAGTATCCGAGAACAGGGTCAGCCCCAGCATTTT. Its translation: CASIREQGQPQHF. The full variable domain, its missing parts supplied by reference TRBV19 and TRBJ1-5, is DGGITQSPKYLFRKEGQNVTLSCEQNLNHDAMYWYRQDPGQGLRLIYYSQIVNDFQKGDIAEGYSVSREKKESFPLTVTSAQKNPTAFYLCASIREQGQPQHFGDGTRLSIL.

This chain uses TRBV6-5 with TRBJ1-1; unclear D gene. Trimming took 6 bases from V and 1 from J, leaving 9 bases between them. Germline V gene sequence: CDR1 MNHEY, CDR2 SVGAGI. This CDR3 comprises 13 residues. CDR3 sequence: CASRYERNTEAFF. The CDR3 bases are TGTGCCAGCAGATATGAGAGGAACACTGAAGCTTTCTTT.

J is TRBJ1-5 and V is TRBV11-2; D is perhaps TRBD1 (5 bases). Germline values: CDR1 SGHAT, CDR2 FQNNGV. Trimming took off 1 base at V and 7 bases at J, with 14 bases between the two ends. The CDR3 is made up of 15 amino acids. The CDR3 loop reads CASSLAGGRDQPQHF. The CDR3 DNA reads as TGTGCCAGCAGCTTAGCGGGGGGGAGGGACCAGCCCCAGCATTTT.

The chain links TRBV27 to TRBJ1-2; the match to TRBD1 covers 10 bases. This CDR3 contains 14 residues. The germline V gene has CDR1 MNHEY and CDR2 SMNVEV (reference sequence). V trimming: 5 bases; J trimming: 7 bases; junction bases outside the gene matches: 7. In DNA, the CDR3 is TGTGCCAGCAGTCCCTACGGACAGGGGGGTGGCTACACCTTC. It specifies CASSPYGQGGGYTF.

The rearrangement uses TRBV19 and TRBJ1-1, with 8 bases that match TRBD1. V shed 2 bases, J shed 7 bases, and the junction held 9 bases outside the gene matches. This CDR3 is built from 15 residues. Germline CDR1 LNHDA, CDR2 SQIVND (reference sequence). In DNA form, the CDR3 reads TGTGCCAGTAGTATATTGTCAGGGGGCAACGTTGAAGCTTTCTTT. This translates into CASSILSGGNVEAFF.